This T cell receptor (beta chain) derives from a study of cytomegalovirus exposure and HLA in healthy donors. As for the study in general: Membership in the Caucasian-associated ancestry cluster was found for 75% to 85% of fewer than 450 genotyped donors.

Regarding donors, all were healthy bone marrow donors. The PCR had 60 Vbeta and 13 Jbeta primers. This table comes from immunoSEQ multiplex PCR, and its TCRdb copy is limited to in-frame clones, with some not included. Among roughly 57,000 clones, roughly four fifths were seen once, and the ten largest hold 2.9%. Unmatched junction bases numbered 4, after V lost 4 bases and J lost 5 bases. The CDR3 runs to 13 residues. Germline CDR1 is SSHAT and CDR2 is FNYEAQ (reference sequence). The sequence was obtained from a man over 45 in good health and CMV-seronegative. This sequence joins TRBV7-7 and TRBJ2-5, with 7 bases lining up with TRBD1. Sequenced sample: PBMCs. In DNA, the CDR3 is TGTGCCAGCAGCTCGGACAGGCTGGAGACCCAGTACTTC. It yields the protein CASSSDRLETQYF.